Shown below are 14 T cell receptor beta chains from a single sample sequenced in a study of vaccination and CD4 T cells after COVID-19. Sequence data for DNA of cultured CD4+ T cells were generated by the Oncomine TCR Beta short-read assay. MiXCR was run by TCRdb on the PCR reads, yielding one entry per CDR3 protein. The data hold tens of thousands of distinct CDR3 sequences, with about 45% observed a single time. These receptors lack a known antigen. Treatment described: roughly nine-day PBMC culture with coronavirus spike peptide pools or control peptides (ViraFEST assay). Sequenced sample: CD4+ T cells from blood, cultured in vitro. The receptor set was obtained from a human donor who had recovered from COVID-19.

The V call is TRBV24-1, the J call TRBJ2-1; 14 bases are a match to TRBD2. Germline V lookup: CDR1 KGHDR, CDR2 SFDVKD. The J segment lost 4 bases and the V segment lost 4 bases, leaving 8 bases of the junction unmatched. The CDR3 is 18 amino acids. The CDR3 DNA follows: TGTGCCACCAGTGACCCTCGACTAGCGGGAGGGGGGTACAATGAGCAGTTCTTC. It encodes CATSDPRLAGGGYNEQFF.

The chain joins TRBV6-1 to TRBJ1-5; 10 bases match TRBD1. V lost 7 bases, J lost 1 base, and 4 bases stayed unmatched. The CDR3 consists of 15 residues. CDR1 MNHNS and CDR2 SASEGT come from the germline V gene. The CDR3 reads CASTPDRGSNQPQHF. CDR3 coding DNA: TGTGCCAGCACCCCGGACAGGGGGAGCAATCAGCCCCAGCATTTT.

The chain links TRBV30 to TRBJ1-6; the D gene is possibly TRBD1 (5 bases). The V gene lost 1 base and the J gene lost 7 bases, with 17 bases spanning the gap. In germline, CDR1 is GTSNPN, CDR2 SVGIG (reference sequence). The CDR3 has 16 residues. The CDR3: CAWSGLGDSRNSPLHF. Here the CDR3 DNA reads TGTGCCTGGAGTGGATTAGGGGACTCAAGGAATTCACCCCTCCACTTT.

This chain joins TRBV28 and TRBJ2-3; TRBD2 is a possible D gene (5 bases). V was trimmed by 6 bases and J by 11 bases, leaving 18 bases between them. CDR3 length: 13 residues. Germline V gene lookup returns CDR1 MDHEN and CDR2 SYDVKM. The CDR3 sequence: CASSLLASPGQYF. CDR3 DNA: TGTGCCAGCAGCCTTCTAGCCTCCCCAGGGCAGTATTTT.

The J gene is TRBJ2-5, the V gene TRBV19; 11 bases map to TRBD2. Germline trimming cut 5 bases from V and 3 bases from J; bases unmatched to any gene: 2. The CDR3 sequence is 14 residues long. Germline-derived CDR1 and CDR2 are LNHDA and SQIVND (reference sequence). The DNA for the CDR3 is TGTGCCAGTAGTGTGGGACTAGCGGAAGAGACCCAGTACTTC. Translating gives CASSVGLAEETQYF.

This chain uses TRBV6-1 with TRBJ2-2, with 10 bases identical to TRBD2. This CDR3 has 14 residues. In germline, CDR1 is MNHNS, CDR2 SASEGT. J was trimmed by 16 bases and V by 3 bases; bases with no gene match: 11. CDR3 sequence reads: CASSDLAGVRSPFF. In DNA, the CDR3 is TGTGCCAGCAGTGATCTAGCGGGAGTCAGGTCGCCGTTTTTT.

This clonotype came up a few times. The rearrangement joins TRBV27 to TRBJ2-5, with D possibly TRBD1 on 6 matching bases. V was cut by 5 bases and J by 5 bases, with 15 bases left in between. The CDR3 runs 14 residues. The V gene's germline CDR1 is MNHEY and CDR2 SMNVEV (reference sequence). This chain's CDR3 is CASSVQGMGETQYF. CDR3 sequence (DNA): TGTGCCAGCAGTGTACAGGGAATGGGGGAGACCCAGTACTTC.

The chain is built from TRBV27 and TRBJ1-1; D is undetermined. This CDR3 region has 15 residues. Germline V gives CDR1 MNHEY, CDR2 SMNVEV (reference sequence). Trimming stripped 4 bases from V and 1 base from J, with 13 bases between. CDR3 coding DNA: TGTGCCAGCAGTTCCCGTCCACCAGGGAACACTGAAGCTTTCTTT. This sequence encodes CASSSRPPGNTEAFF.

This clonotype was observed a few times. This sequence joins TRBV19 and TRBJ1-6; 11 nucleotides agree with TRBD1. Germline CDR1 reads LNHDA; CDR2 reads SQIVND (reference sequence). This CDR3 has 15 amino acids. Trimming at V came to 4 bases and at J to 8 bases, leaving 4 bases not matched to a gene. CDR3 in amino acids: CASSRDRGSDSPLHF. CDR3 DNA: TGTGCCAGTAGTAGGGACAGGGGGTCGGATTCACCCCTCCACTTT.

The V and J genes are TRBV19 and TRBJ2-1, with D tentatively TRBD2 (6 bases). V was trimmed by 3 bases and J by 2 bases, leaving 17 bases between them. The CDR3 runs to 17 residues. The germline CDR1 and CDR2 sequences are LNHDA and SQIVND (reference sequence). This chain's CDR3 is CASSIVEGQEPYNEQFF. DNA of the CDR3: TGTGCCAGTAGTATCGTGGAGGGGCAGGAGCCCTACAATGAGCAGTTCTTC.

This clonotype was counted a few times. This chain uses TRBV6-5 with TRBJ2-7, with D perhaps being TRBD1 or TRBD2 (5 bases each). Trimming pared 0 bases from V and 1 base from J, leaving 10 bases between. From germline, CDR1 is MNHEY and CDR2 SVGAGI. The CDR3 is made up of 15 amino acids. CDR3 nucleotide sequence: TGTGCCAGCAGTTACTCGTTTGGGGGATCCTACGAGCAGTACTTC. Protein product: CASSYSFGGSYEQYF.

V and J are TRBV30 and TRBJ2-5; no reliable D call. Germline assignment: CDR1 GTSNPN and CDR2 SVGIG (reference sequence). This CDR3 comprises 12 residues. V was pared by 2 bases and J by 1 base, with 5 bases between. As DNA, the CDR3 is TGTGCCTGGAGTCCTTCCCAAGAGACCCAGTACTTC. The encoded protein is CAWSPSQETQYF.

A remark on this clonotype: One end of the junction fails to match germline, which may point to a read error. As DNA, the CDR3 is TGTGCCAGCAGTTCGGGGGCGGCGGGAGTGGGGCAGACCCAGTGCTTC. Amino acids: CASSSGAAGVGQTQCF. The V and J genes are TRBV27 and TRBJ2-5; D is perhaps TRBD2 (7 bases). This CDR3 has 16 amino acids. Germline CDR1 and CDR2: MNHEY and SMNVEV (reference sequence).

This chain connects TRBV18 to TRBJ1-2; the D is unclear. The CDR3 sequence is 13 residues long. Looked up from germline, CDR1 is KGHSH and CDR2 is LQKENI. The V and J ends lost 3 bases and 6 bases respectively, with 11 bases between them. The CDR3 nucleotides are TGTGCCAGCTCACCCCCGGGAAGGGATGGCTACACCTTC. This gives the protein CASSPPGRDGYTF.